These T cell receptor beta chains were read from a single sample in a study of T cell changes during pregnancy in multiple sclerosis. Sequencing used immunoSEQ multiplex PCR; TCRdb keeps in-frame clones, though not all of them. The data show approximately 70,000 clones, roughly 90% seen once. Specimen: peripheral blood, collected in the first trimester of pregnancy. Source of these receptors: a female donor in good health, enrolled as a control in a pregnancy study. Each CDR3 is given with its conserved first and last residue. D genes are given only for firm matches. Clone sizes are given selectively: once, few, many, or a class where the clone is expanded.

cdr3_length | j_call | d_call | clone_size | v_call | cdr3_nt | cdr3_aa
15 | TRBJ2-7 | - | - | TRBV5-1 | TGCGCCAGCAGCTTGGGAGGGACTTCTCTCTACGAGCAGTACTTC | CASSLGGTSLYEQYF
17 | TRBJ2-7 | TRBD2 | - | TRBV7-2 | TGTGCCAGCAGCCCCCAAGGGGGGACTAGCGGGGGGCGGGAGCAGTACTTC | CASSPQGGTSGGREQYF
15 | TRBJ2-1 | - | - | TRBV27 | TGTGCCAGCAGTTCCCCCAGGGTAGGCCGGGATGAGCAGTTCTTC | CASSSPRVGRDEQFF
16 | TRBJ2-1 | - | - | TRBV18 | TGTGCCAGCTCACCAGTGGAGGGAGGCTCTTACAATGAGCAGTTCTTC | CASSPVEGGSYNEQFF
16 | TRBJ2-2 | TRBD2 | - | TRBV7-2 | TGTGCCAGCAGCTCTAGACTAGCGGGGGCGGGCGGGGAGCTGTTTTTT | CASSSRLAGAGGELFF
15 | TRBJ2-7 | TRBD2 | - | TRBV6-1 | TGTGCCAGCAGTGAAGAGACTAGCGGGAGCCACGAGCAGTACTTC | CASSEETSGSHEQYF
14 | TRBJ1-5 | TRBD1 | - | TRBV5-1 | TGCGCCAGCAGCCCCGGGACAGGAGAGCAGCCCCAGCATTTT | CASSPGTGEQPQHF
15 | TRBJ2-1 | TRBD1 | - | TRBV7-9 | TGTGCCAGCAGCCGCCGGGACAGGGGGTACAATGAGCAGTTCTTC | CASSRRDRGYNEQFF
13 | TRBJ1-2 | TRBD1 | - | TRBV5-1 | TGCGCCAGCAGCATAGGGACAGTGGATGGCTACACCTTC | CASSIGTVDGYTF
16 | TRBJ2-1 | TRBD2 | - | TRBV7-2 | TGTGCCAGCAGCTTAGCTTATAGCGGGAGAGGAAATGAGCAGTTCTTC | CASSLAYSGRGNEQFF
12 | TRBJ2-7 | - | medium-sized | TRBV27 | TGTGCCAGTTTTACCAGCTCCTACGAGCAGTACTTC | CASFTSSYEQYF
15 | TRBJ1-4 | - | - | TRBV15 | TGTGCCACCAGCAGAGAGGGGGGGTTTGACGAAAAACTGTTTTTT | CATSREGGFDEKLFF
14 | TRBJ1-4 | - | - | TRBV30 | TGTGCCTGGACCAAAACGAGGGGAGGTGAAAAACTGTTTTTT | CAWTKTRGGEKLFF
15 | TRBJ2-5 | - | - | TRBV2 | TGTGCCAGCAGTGAGTTCTCGCCGAGGCAAGAGACCCAGTACTTC | CASSEFSPRQETQYF
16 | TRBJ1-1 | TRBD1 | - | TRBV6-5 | TGTGCCAGCAGTTACGGACAGGGACTTATGAACACTGAAGCTTTCTTT | CASSYGQGLMNTEAFF
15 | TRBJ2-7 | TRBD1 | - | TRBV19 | TGTGCCAGTAGTATGAGGGGCCAGGGGGCGTTCGAGCAGTACTTC | CASSMRGQGAFEQYF
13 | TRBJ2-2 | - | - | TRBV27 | TGTGCCAGCAGTTTTTATAACACCGGGGAGCTGTTTTTT | CASSFYNTGELFF
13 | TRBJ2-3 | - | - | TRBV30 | TGTGCCTGGACTCGAATAGCGGCAGATACGCAGTATTTT | CAWTRIAADTQYF
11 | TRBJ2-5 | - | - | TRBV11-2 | TGTGCCAGCAGCCTACAAGAGACCCAGTACTTC | CASSLQETQYF
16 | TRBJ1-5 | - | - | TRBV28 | TGTGCCAGCAGTTTAGGGTTAGGGGTTAGCAATCAGCCCCAGCATTTT | CASSLGLGVSNQPQHF
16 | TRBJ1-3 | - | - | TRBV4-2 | TGTGCCAGCAGCCAAGGAGGGGAGGGCTCTGGAAACACCATATATTTT | CASSQGGEGSGNTIYF
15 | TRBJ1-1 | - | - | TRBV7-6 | TGTGCCAGCAGCCCCTTTTTCAGTCCGAACACTGAAGCTTTCTTT | CASSPFFSPNTEAFF
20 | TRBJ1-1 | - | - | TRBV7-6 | TGTGCCAGCAGCTTAGCGCGCCTTCAACGCGGGGCCAGAAGGAACACTGAAGCTTTCTTT | CASSLARLQRGARRNTEAFF
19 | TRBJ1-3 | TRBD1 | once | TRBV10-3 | TGTGCCATCAGCCCCCAGGGGGCTACTTTTGGAATTACTGGAAACACCATATATTTT | CAISPQGATFGITGNTIYF
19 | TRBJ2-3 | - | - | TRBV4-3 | TGCGCCAGCAGCCAAGATAACAGGGGACTAGAAGTTGGCACAGATACGCAGTATTTT | CASSQDNRGLEVGTDTQYF
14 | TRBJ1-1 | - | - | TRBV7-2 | TGTGCCAGCAGCTTACGACAGTTGAACACTGAAGCTTTCTTT | CASSLRQLNTEAFF
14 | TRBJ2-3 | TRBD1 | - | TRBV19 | TGTGCCAGTAACCCACAGGGGAAGGCATATACGCAGTATTTT | CASNPQGKAYTQYF
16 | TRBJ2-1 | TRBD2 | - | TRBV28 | TGTGCCAGCAGTCCGGGACTAGCGGGAGGGTACAATGAGCAGTTCTTC | CASSPGLAGGYNEQFF
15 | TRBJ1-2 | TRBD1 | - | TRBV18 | TGTGCCAGCTCACCAGCGGAGGGGGCTAATTATGGCTACACCTTC | CASSPAEGANYGYTF
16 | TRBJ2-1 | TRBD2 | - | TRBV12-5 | TGTGCTAGTGGTTCAAACCTAGCGGGGGCCTACAATGAGCAGTTCTTC | CASGSNLAGAYNEQFF
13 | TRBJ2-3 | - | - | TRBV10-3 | TGTGCCATCAGTTCCTTAGGGGCAGATACGCAGTATTTT | CAISSLGADTQYF
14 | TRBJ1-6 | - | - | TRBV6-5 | TGTGCCAGCAGTTACGACGGGAGGAGCTCACCCCTCCACTTT | CASSYDGRSSPLHF
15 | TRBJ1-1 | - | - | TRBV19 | TGTGCCAGTAGTATGAGATCATTCATGAACACTGAAGCTTTCTTT | CASSMRSFMNTEAFF
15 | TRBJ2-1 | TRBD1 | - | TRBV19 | TGTGCCAGTAGTCTGGGACAGGGAATTTACAATGAGCAGTTCTTC | CASSLGQGIYNEQFF
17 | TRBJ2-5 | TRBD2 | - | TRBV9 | TGTGCCAGCAGCCGTTCAGTTGGACTAGCGGGGGAAGAGACCCAGTACTTC | CASSRSVGLAGEETQYF
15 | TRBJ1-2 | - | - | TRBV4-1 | TGCGCCAGCAGCCAAGGCCGGCCAGGCCCCTATGGCTACACCTTC | CASSQGRPGPYGYTF
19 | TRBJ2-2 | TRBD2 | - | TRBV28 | TGTGCCAGCAGTCATATTAGGCGCGGGACTAGCGGCCTCACCGGGGAGCTGTTTTTT | CASSHIRRGTSGLTGELFF
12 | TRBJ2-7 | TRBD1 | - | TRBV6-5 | TGTGCCAGCAGTCAGGGGGCCTACGAGCAGTACTTC | CASSQGAYEQYF
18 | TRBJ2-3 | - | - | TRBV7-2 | TGTGCCAGCAGCCACCCGGGCGGGGACCCCTCGGGCACAGATACGCAGTATTTT | CASSHPGGDPSGTDTQYF
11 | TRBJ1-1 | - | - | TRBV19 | TGTGCCAGTAGGTATAACACTGAAGCTTTCTTT | CASRYNTEAFF
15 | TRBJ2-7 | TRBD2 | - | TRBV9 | TGTGCCAGCAGCGTAGAACTAGCGGGCTCCTACGAGCAGTACTTC | CASSVELAGSYEQYF
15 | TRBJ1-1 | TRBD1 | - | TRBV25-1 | TGTGCCAGCAGTGAATCGTGGCAGGGGGTCCCTGAAGCTTTCTTT | CASSESWQGVPEAFF
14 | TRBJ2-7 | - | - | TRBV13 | TGTGCCAGCAGCCCTCAGGACAGCCCCTACGAGCAGTACTTC | CASSPQDSPYEQYF
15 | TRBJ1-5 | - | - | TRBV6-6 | TGTGCCAGCAGTTCGAACCTGGGCCCCCATCAGCCCCAGCATTTT | CASSSNLGPHQPQHF
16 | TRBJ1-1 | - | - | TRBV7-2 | TGTGCCAGCAGCTTAGTTGCTGGGGTGATGCGGGGAGCGACTTTCTTT | CASSLVAGVMRGATFF
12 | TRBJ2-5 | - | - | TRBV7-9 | TGTGCCAGCTTTTCCTCTCGGGAGACCCAGTACTTC | CASFSSRETQYF
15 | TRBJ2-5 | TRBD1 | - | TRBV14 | TGTGCCAGCAGCCCCCAGAGGACAGGGGCAGAGACCCAGTACTTC | CASSPQRTGAETQYF
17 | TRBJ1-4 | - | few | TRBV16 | TGTGCCAGCAGCCAATCGAGGTCAGCCACAACTAATGAAAAACTGTTTTTT | CASSQSRSATTNEKLFF
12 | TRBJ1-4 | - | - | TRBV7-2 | TGTGCCAGCGCCCTCGATCGGGAAAAACTGTTTTTT | CASALDREKLFF